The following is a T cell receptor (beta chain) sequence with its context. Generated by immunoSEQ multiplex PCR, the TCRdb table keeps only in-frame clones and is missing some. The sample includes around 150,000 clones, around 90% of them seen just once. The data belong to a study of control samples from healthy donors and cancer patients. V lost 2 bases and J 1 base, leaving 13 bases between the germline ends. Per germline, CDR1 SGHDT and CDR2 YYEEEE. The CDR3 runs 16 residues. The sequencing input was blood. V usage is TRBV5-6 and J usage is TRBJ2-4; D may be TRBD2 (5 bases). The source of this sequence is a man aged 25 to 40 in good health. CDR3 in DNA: TGTGCCAGCAGCTTTCGAGGGTTGGGGGCCAAAAACATTCAGTACTTC. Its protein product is CASSFRGLGAKNIQYF.